This T cell receptor (beta chain) was obtained from a study of beta chain features in type 1 diabetes. Background on the study: The study examined about 110,000,000 sorted cells across all samples.

The study's findings and limits: The cDNA sequencing approach could over-represent high-TCR-expressing cells.

Expressed TCRB transcripts were sequenced because the entire RNA isolate underwent reverse transcription. TCRdb's copy holds only in-frame clones and misses some; the assay was immunoSEQ multiplex PCR. The table records approximately 150,000 clones, about 9.4% of them present only once. This clone was observed a few times. Its antigen is currently unknown. Populations isolated by sorting all had purity greater than 95%. The receptor's source is a young man in good health. The sample taken for sequencing was naive CD4+ T cells from blood.

CDR3 in amino acids: CATKRTGQNYEQYF. CDR3 nucleotides: TGTGCCACCAAACGGACGGGACAGAATTACGAGCAGTACTTC. The chain combines TRBV6-1 with TRBJ2-7, with 7 bases fitting TRBD1. CDR3 length equals 14 residues. Germline CDR1 reads MNHNS; CDR2 reads SASEGT. The ends lost 10 bases at V and 4 bases at J; junction bases unmatched: 13.